This TCR beta chain was observed in a study of beta chain features in type 1 diabetes. Study outcomes and limitations: Sequencing the cDNA could make cells with high TCR expression show up more than they should.

The CDR3 totals 16 residues. V shed 3 bases and J shed 0 bases, with 15 bases lying between them. Germline CDR1 reads SGHAT; CDR2 reads FQNNGV. Concerning this clone: Its specificity is unknown.

The investigators reverse transcribed all of the isolated RNA, so they sequenced expressed TCRB transcripts. The assay was immunoSEQ multiplex PCR, and TCRdb's table has in-frame clones only and misses some. The sample records more than 120,000 clones, over 9.5% being singletons. Sorting produced populations that all topped 95% purity. The chain links TRBV11-2 to TRBJ2-7, with D possibly being TRBD1 (6 bases). The sample taken for sequencing was naive CD4+ T cells from blood. The sequence was collected from a man aged 18 to 29 in good health. The CDR3 sequence: CASSFGTGTSSYEQYF. Here the CDR3 DNA reads TGTGCCAGCAGCTTTGGCACAGGGACCAGCTCCTACGAGCAGTACTTC.